A selection of T cell receptor beta chains follows, all from one sample in a study of T cell responses to AZD1222 COVID-19 vaccine. The method was immunoSEQ multiplex PCR; TCRdb's version includes in-frame clones alone and lacks a portion of them. The sample gives 120,000 to 150,000 clones, around 83% of which show up once; 4.1% is in the top ten. The specimen was peripheral blood, collected on day 0 of MenACWY control vaccination. These receptors were collected from an adult in good health. CDR3s include the opening cysteine and the closing phenylalanine or tryptophan. A D gene is named only where the DNA matches it firmly. Size values are once, few and many counts, or a class for expanded clones, and some rows have none.

clone_size	v_call	d_call	j_call	cdr3_nt	cdr3_aa
NA	TRBV7-3	NA	TRBJ1-2	TGTGCCAGCAGCTTACAGGGAGGCTATGGCTACACCTTC	CASSLQGGYGYTF
NA	TRBV11-1	NA	TRBJ1-6	TGTGCCAGCAGCTTAGACCGGCGGTCACCCCTCCACTTT	CASSLDRRSPLHF
NA	TRBV28	NA	TRBJ2-2	TGTGCCAGCAGTTTACGAGGTTTGAACACCGGGGAGCTGTTTTTT	CASSLRGLNTGELFF
NA	TRBV12-3/TRBV12-4	NA	TRBJ2-1	TGTGCCAGCAGCTCTAATGCAAGGGATGAGCAGTTCTTC	CASSSNARDEQFF
NA	TRBV4-1	NA	TRBJ1-1	TGCGCCAGCAGCCAAGCCTACCCCCGAGGTGGCACTGAAGCTTTCTTT	CASSQAYPRGGTEAFF
NA	TRBV5-4	TRBD2	TRBJ2-1	TGTGCCAGCAAACCGGGACTAGCGGGGGGGCTGCGCAATGAGCAGTTCTTC	CASKPGLAGGLRNEQFF
NA	TRBV24-1	NA	TRBJ1-2	TGTGCCACCAGTGGAACAGACCAATCCTATGGCTACACCTTC	CATSGTDQSYGYTF
NA	TRBV29-1	TRBD1	TRBJ1-5	TGCAGCGTTTCCGCAGGGGGCGGCAATCAGCCCCAGCATTTT	CSVSAGGGNQPQHF
NA	TRBV5-5	NA	TRBJ1-1	TGTGCCAGCAGCCGGATCGACAGTAACACTGAAGCTTTCTTT	CASSRIDSNTEAFF
NA	TRBV19	NA	TRBJ1-1	TGTGCCAGTATGGGGCGGGAGCTGAACACTGAAGCTTTCTTT	CASMGRELNTEAFF
NA	TRBV28	NA	TRBJ1-2	TGTGCCAGCAGCGGGGGGATGGGGGTCTATGGCTACACCTTC	CASSGGMGVYGYTF
NA	TRBV5-1	NA	TRBJ1-1	TGCGCCAGCAGCTTAATCCCCGGGACGGGATTTGAAGCTTTCTTT	CASSLIPGTGFEAFF
NA	TRBV3-1/TRBV3-2	NA	TRBJ1-5	TGTGCCAGCAGCCAAGATCGCGGGCAGCCCCAGCATTTT	CASSQDRGQPQHF
NA	TRBV4-1	NA	TRBJ1-1	TGCGCCAGCAGCCCCCGGTTAGGGAACACTGAAGCTTTCTTT	CASSPRLGNTEAFF
NA	TRBV4-2	NA	TRBJ2-1	TGTGCCAGCAGCCAAGTGGGGGCCACAGGTGAGCAGTTCTTC	CASSQVGATGEQFF
NA	TRBV10-2	NA	TRBJ1-3	TGCGCCAGCAGTGTCCAGGGCGGAAACACCATATATTTT	CASSVQGGNTIYF
NA	TRBV7-9	NA	TRBJ2-2	TGTGCCAGCAGCCGAAACAGGACAGCTGAATCCCCGAACACCGGGGAGCTGTTTTTT	CASSRNRTAESPNTGELFF
NA	TRBV4-1	NA	TRBJ2-3	TGCGCCAGCAGCCAAGCCACAGATACGCAGTATTTT	CASSQATDTQYF
NA	TRBV9	NA	TRBJ2-2	TGTGCCAGCAGCGTAGGAAGGTTCAACACCGGGGAGCTGTTTTTT	CASSVGRFNTGELFF
NA	TRBV12-3/TRBV12-4	NA	TRBJ2-7	TGTGCCAGCAGTTTGGCCCGGGGTTGGGAGCAGTACTTC	CASSLARGWEQYF
NA	TRBV21-1	NA	TRBJ1-1	TGTGCCAGCAGCAATCCAGGGGCCAGAGCGAACACTGAAGCTTTCTTT	CASSNPGARANTEAFF
NA	TRBV4-1	NA	TRBJ2-5	TGCGCCAGCAGCCCGCTAGGGGATTACGAGACCCAGTACTTC	CASSPLGDYETQYF
NA	TRBV5-1	NA	TRBJ1-2	TGCGCCAGCAGCTTGGCGAGGGGGTTGAATGGCTACACCTTC	CASSLARGLNGYTF
NA	TRBV12-3/TRBV12-4	NA	TRBJ1-2	TGTGCCAGCAGTTTTGAAGGGGCTGATGGCTACACCTTC	CASSFEGADGYTF
NA	TRBV4-1	NA	TRBJ1-4	TGCGCCAGCAGCCAAGACAGGGGAAGGAGCGAAAAACTGTTTTTT	CASSQDRGRSEKLFF
NA	TRBV7-2	TRBD1	TRBJ1-2	TGTGCCAGCAGCCGGGACAGGGCAGTACCAAACTATGGCTACACCTTC	CASSRDRAVPNYGYTF
once	TRBV9	TRBD1	TRBJ1-2	TGTGCCAGCAGCCCCTCCCCAGGACAGGGGGTGGGCTACACCTTC	CASSPSPGQGVGYTF
NA	TRBV7-9	NA	TRBJ2-7	TGTGCCAGCAGCTATGCACAGGGGCAGTACTTC	CASSYAQGQYF
NA	TRBV19	TRBD1	TRBJ1-1	TGTGCCACCTCGAAGGGGGCGGTTCACACTGAAGCTTTCTTT	CATSKGAVHTEAFF
NA	TRBV6-1	NA	TRBJ1-5	TGTGCCAGCAGTGAATGGGCCCTGGGGGCCGGCAATCAGCCCCAGCATTTT	CASSEWALGAGNQPQHF
NA	TRBV28	NA	TRBJ2-2	TGTGCCAGCGAATCACCTACGGTGGGGGAGCTGTTTTTT	CASESPTVGELFF
NA	TRBV6-4	TRBD1	TRBJ2-1	TGTGCCAGCTATCCTCGGGACAGGGATTATTGGTTCTTC	CASYPRDRDYWFF
NA	TRBV18	NA	TRBJ2-3	TGTGCCAGCTCGGGACCCCGCACAGATACGCAGTATTTT	CASSGPRTDTQYF
NA	TRBV5-4	NA	TRBJ1-2	TGTGCCAGCAGCTTGGCCGGTGGTCCCGGCTACACCTTC	CASSLAGGPGYTF
NA	TRBV5-4	NA	TRBJ1-4	TGTGCCAGCAGCTTGGACAGGGCATCACTGTTTTTT	CASSLDRASLFF
NA	TRBV19	TRBD1	TRBJ2-1	TGTGCCACCACCCCCAGGGGGTCAAGGAATGAGCAGTTCTTC	CATTPRGSRNEQFF
once	TRBV10-3	TRBD1	TRBJ1-2	TGTGCCATCAGGGGGGGAGGGGGCGTCCCCAACTATGGCTACACCTTC	CAIRGGGGVPNYGYTF
NA	TRBV29-1	TRBD2	TRBJ2-2	TGCAGCGTAAGCGGGATCTTCACCGGGGAGCTGTTTTTT	CSVSGIFTGELFF
NA	TRBV19	NA	TRBJ1-1	TGTGCCAGTAGTATCACACAGCGCACTGAAGCTTTCTTT	CASSITQRTEAFF
NA	TRBV5-4	TRBD1	TRBJ1-2	TGTGCCAGCAGCCCGACAGGGAGCTGGGGCTACACCTTC	CASSPTGSWGYTF
NA	TRBV28	TRBD1	TRBJ1-1	TGTGCCAGCAGTAAGCCGGGACAGCGAGAAGCTTTCTTT	CASSKPGQREAFF
NA	TRBV2	NA	TRBJ2-1	TGTGCCAGCAGTGAAAACTATGAGCAGTTCTTC	CASSENYEQFF
NA	TRBV5-4	TRBD2	TRBJ2-3	TGTGCCAGCAATCCAGGACTAGCGGCCACAGATACGCAGTATTTT	CASNPGLAATDTQYF
many	TRBV5-1	NA	TRBJ1-1	TGCGCCAGCAGCCAGGGACGGCTGAACACTGAAGCTTTCTTT	CASSQGRLNTEAFF
NA	TRBV4-1	NA	TRBJ1-4	TGCGCCAGCAGCGTACGGGACGGAACTAATGAAAAACTGTTTTTT	CASSVRDGTNEKLFF
NA	TRBV5-1	TRBD2	TRBJ2-1	TGCGCCAGCAGCTTGGGAAGCGGGGGAAGCTCCTACAATGAGCAGTTCTTC	CASSLGSGGSSYNEQFF
NA	TRBV29-1	NA	TRBJ1-2	TGCAGCGTGTGGGACCGATTAAACTATGGCTACACCTTC	CSVWDRLNYGYTF
NA	TRBV11-2	TRBD1	TRBJ1-1	TGTGCCAGCAGCCCCTCCGGACAGGCGACCACTGAAGCTTTCTTT	CASSPSGQATTEAFF
NA	TRBV30	NA	TRBJ1-1	TGTGCCTGGAGTGTCGGGAGAAACACTGAAGCTTTCTTT	CAWSVGRNTEAFF
once	TRBV11-1	NA	TRBJ2-3	TGTGCCAGCAGCTCTACCCACGGAGATACGCAGTATTTT	CASSSTHGDTQYF
NA	TRBV7-2	NA	TRBJ1-4	TGTGCCAGCAGGGGCCGCGGAGGCACTAATGAAAAACTGTTTTTT	CASRGRGGTNEKLFF
NA	TRBV20-1	NA	TRBJ2-2	TGCAGTGCTAGTGGCAGCACCGGGGAGCTGTTTTTT	CSASGSTGELFF
NA	TRBV5-4	TRBD1	TRBJ1-6	TGTGCCAGCAGCTCGGACAGGGGGCATGTTTCACCCCTCCACTTT	CASSSDRGHVSPLHF
NA	TRBV19	NA	TRBJ2-4	TGTGCCAGTAGTACCCGGGCGGCCAAAAACATTCAGTACTTC	CASSTRAAKNIQYF
once	TRBV10-3	NA	TRBJ1-1	TGTGCCATCAGCAGACCCGGGGTCAACACTGAAGCTTTCTTT	CAISRPGVNTEAFF
NA	TRBV3-1/TRBV3-2	TRBD1	TRBJ2-7	TGTGCCAGCAGCGACTTTAACAGGGGCCTCTACGAGCAGTACTTC	CASSDFNRGLYEQYF
few	TRBV7-2	NA	TRBJ2-2	TGTGCCAGCAGCCTCGGACTCCCGCCGAACACCGGGGAGCTGTTTTTT	CASSLGLPPNTGELFF
NA	TRBV20-1	NA	TRBJ2-1	TGCAGTGCTAGTAAACCGGGGGGCCGAAACAATGAGCAGTTCTTC	CSASKPGGRNNEQFF
medium-sized	TRBV13	TRBD2	TRBJ2-3	TGTGCCAGCAGCTTAGAACTAGCGAGCGATACGCAGTATTTT	CASSLELASDTQYF